This T cell receptor (beta chain) was identified during a study of tissue T cells after allogeneic stem cell transplantation. Repertoires were generated with immunoSEQ multiplex PCR, while TCRdb's copy carries only in-frame clones and drops some. In the table there are thousands of clones, around a third of which are singletons. Time point defined: mouse harvest day 14 after allogeneic transplant. Tail vein injection delivered 10^7 T-cell-depleted bone marrow cells and 10^6 splenic CD5+ T cells. Mice had MHC-mismatched B6 into BALB/c GVHD, sampled day 7 or 14. The CDR3 extends over 15 amino acids. V shed 2 bases, J shed 4 bases, and the junction held 4 bases outside the gene matches. CDR1 is SNHLY, CDR2 FYNGKV, per germline (reference sequence). Worth noting for this clone: Its matching antigen is unknown. Any gene name here is a mouse gene name. Sequencing ends 1 residue short of the CDR3 end; the germline J gene provides the rest.

Whole-study results and caveats: Blood and spleen captured only part of the tissue TCR repertoire. TCR repertoires tracked anatomic similarity, regardless of disease or transplant status.

Sequencing was performed on skin. This sequence was found in a female BALB/c mouse given C57BL/6 T cells with graft-versus-host disease after an allogeneic hematopoietic cell transplant. The gene calls are TRBV3 and TRBJ2-7, with TRBD2 identical over 11 bases. The sequenced CDR3 bases are TGTGCCAGCAGCTTAAAAGGACTGGGGGGATATGAACAGTAC. It specifies CASSLKGLGGYEQY. The whole CDR3 reads CASSLKGLGGYEQYF.